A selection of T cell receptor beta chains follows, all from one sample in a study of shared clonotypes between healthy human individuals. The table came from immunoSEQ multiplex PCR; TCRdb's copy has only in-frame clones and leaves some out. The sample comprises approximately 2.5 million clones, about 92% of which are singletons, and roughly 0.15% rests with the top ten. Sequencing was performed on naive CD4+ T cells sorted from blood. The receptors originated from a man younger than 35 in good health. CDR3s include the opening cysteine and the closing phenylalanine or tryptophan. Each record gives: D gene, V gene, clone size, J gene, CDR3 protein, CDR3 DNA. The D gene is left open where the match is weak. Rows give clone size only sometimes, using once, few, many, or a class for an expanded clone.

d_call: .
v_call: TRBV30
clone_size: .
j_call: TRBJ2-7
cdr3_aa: CAWSGDSPEQYF
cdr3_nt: TGTGCCTGGAGTGGAGACTCCCCCGAGCAGTACTTC

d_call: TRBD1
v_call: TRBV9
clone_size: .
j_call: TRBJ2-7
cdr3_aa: CASSVAGQGLYEQYF
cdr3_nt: TGTGCCAGCAGCGTAGCTGGACAGGGCCTCTACGAGCAGTACTTC

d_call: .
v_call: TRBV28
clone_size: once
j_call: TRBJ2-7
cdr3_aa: CASSLRAAPYEQYF
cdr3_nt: TGTGCCAGCAGTTTGAGAGCGGCCCCCTACGAGCAGTACTTC

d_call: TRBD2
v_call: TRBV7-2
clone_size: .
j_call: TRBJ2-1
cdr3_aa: CASSLSSTSGIYEQFF
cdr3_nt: TGTGCCAGCAGCTTATCGTCAACTAGCGGGATATATGAGCAGTTCTTC

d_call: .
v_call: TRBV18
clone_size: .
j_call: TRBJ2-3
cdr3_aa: CASSPRGEAQYF
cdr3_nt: TGTGCCAGCTCACCCAGGGGTGAGGCGCAGTATTTT

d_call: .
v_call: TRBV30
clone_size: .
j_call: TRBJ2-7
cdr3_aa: CAWSVQPYYEQYF
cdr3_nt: TGTGCCTGGAGTGTTCAACCGTACTACGAGCAGTACTTC

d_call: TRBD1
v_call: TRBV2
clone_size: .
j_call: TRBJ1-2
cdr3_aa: CASSEARGRIYGYTF
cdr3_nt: TGTGCCAGCAGTGAAGCTAGGGGGCGGATCTATGGCTACACCTTC

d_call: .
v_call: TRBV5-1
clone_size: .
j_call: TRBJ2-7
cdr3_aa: CASSLVGLGGGIAPYEQYF
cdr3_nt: TGCGCCAGCAGCTTGGTAGGGTTAGGAGGCGGGATTGCCCCCTACGAGCAGTACTTC

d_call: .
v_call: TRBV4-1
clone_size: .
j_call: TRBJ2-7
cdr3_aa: CASSQRVQSSYEQYF
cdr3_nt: TGCGCCAGCAGCCAACGGGTCCAAAGCTCCTACGAGCAGTACTTC

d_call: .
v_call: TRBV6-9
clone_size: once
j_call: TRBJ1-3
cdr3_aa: CASSYRVLSGNTIYF
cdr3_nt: TGTGCCAGCAGTTACCGGGTCCTCTCTGGAAACACCATATATTTT